The rows below give T cell receptor beta chains drawn from one sample of a study of T cells in localized non-small cell lung cancer. Some clones are missing from TCRdb's copy, which holds only in-frame ones; the method was immunoSEQ multiplex PCR. The data hold about 51,000 clones, with 81% observed a single time. Sequenced here: peripheral blood mononuclear cells, sampled before any cancer treatment. These receptors originate from a man between 40 and 75 years old with stage III lung adenocarcinoma. CDR3s include the opening cysteine and the closing phenylalanine or tryptophan. A D gene is named only where the DNA matches it firmly. Some rows have no size entry. The others give once, few or many, or a class for an expanded clone.

12	TRBV30	NA	NA	TRBJ1-2	TGTGCCTGGAGTTATACTCTTCATGGCTACACCTTC	CAWSYTLHGYTF
15	TRBV19	few	NA	TRBJ2-5	TGTGCCAGTAGTATAGATGGGAGAACCGGGGAGACCCAGTACTTC	CASSIDGRTGETQYF
12	TRBV6-1	NA	TRBD2	TRBJ2-3	TGTGCCAGCAGTGAAGCCAGCGGGGGGGCGTATTTT	CASSEASGGAYF
16	TRBV28	NA	TRBD2	TRBJ2-5	TGTGCCAGCAGTTCCCGACTAGCGGGGGGGGTCGTGTCCCAGTACTTC	CASSSRLAGGVVSQYF
15	TRBV7-8	NA	NA	TRBJ2-2	TGTGCCAGCAGCTTAAAAGGGGGAGACACCGGGGAGCTGTTTTTT	CASSLKGGDTGELFF
16	TRBV6-1	NA	TRBD1	TRBJ1-5	TGTGCCAGCAGTGCTTTGGGGACAGGGGGGAATCAGCCCCAGCATTTT	CASSALGTGGNQPQHF
14	TRBV11-2	NA	TRBD1	TRBJ2-5	TGTGCCAGCAGCTCGACAGGGTACGGGGAGACCCAGTACTTC	CASSSTGYGETQYF
19	TRBV5-4	NA	NA	TRBJ2-7	TGTGCCAGCAGCTTTTACGCGGGGACGCTAGGCGCACGGGGATACGAGCAGTACTTC	CASSFYAGTLGARGYEQYF
13	TRBV7-2	NA	NA	TRBJ2-3	TGTGCCAGCCGGGACGGGGGACTAGATACGCAGTATTTT	CASRDGGLDTQYF
15	TRBV10-3	NA	TRBD1	TRBJ2-1	TGTGCCATCAGTGACCTGGGACAGGGAAGGGATGAGCAGTTCTTC	CAISDLGQGRDEQFF
13	TRBV30	NA	NA	TRBJ2-7	TGTGCCTGGAGCGCGACAGACTTCTACGAGCAGTACTTC	CAWSATDFYEQYF
14	TRBV9	NA	NA	TRBJ2-7	TGTGCCAGCAGCTCAAGCCGGGGCTCCTACGAGCAGTACTTC	CASSSSRGSYEQYF
16	TRBV11-2	NA	NA	TRBJ1-4	TGTGCCAGCAGCTTAGACTTCCAGGGGATTAATGAAAAACTGTTTTTT	CASSLDFQGINEKLFF
14	TRBV5-1	few	TRBD1	TRBJ2-5	TGCGCCAGCAGCCCACGACAGGGACAAGAGACCCAGTACTTC	CASSPRQGQETQYF
11	TRBV6-6	NA	NA	TRBJ1-1	TGTGCCAGCAGTTACGGAGCTGAAGCTTTCTTT	CASSYGAEAFF
14	TRBV5-4	few	NA	TRBJ2-7	TGTGCCAGCAGCCTCCGGGACGGTCCCTACGAGCAGTACTTC	CASSLRDGPYEQYF
16	TRBV4-1	NA	NA	TRBJ1-1	TGCGCCAGCAGCCAAGAGGCTTCTCAGGTGAACACTGAAGCTTTCTTT	CASSQEASQVNTEAFF
18	TRBV6-7	NA	TRBD2	TRBJ2-5	TGTGCCAGCAGGCCGGGACTAGCGGGGGGGCCGGGGCAAGAGACCCAGTACTTC	CASRPGLAGGPGQETQYF
17	TRBV27	NA	NA	TRBJ2-3	TGTGCCAGCAGTTCTGCCGGCAAGCCGGACAACACAGATACGCAGTATTTT	CASSSAGKPDNTDTQYF
14	TRBV6-6	NA	TRBD1	TRBJ1-5	TGTGCCAGCGGGACAGGCTATAGCAATCAGCCCCAGCATTTT	CASGTGYSNQPQHF
15	TRBV10-3	NA	NA	TRBJ2-2	TGTGCCATCAGTGAGACCCCATGGAACACCGGGGAGCTGTTTTTT	CAISETPWNTGELFF
16	TRBV6-1	NA	TRBD2	TRBJ2-3	TGTGCCAGCAGTGGCCTAGCGGGGGGCCGGTTTGATACGCAGTATTTT	CASSGLAGGRFDTQYF
12	TRBV29-1	NA	NA	TRBJ2-7	TGCAGCGTTGATTCAGGGGTTCACGAGCAGTACTTC	CSVDSGVHEQYF
18	TRBV5-1	NA	TRBD1	TRBJ1-3	TGCGCCAGCAGCTTGGCCCTTAGGACAGGAAACTCTGGAAACACCATATATTTT	CASSLALRTGNSGNTIYF
14	TRBV6-6	NA	NA	TRBJ2-7	TGTGCCAGCACCAAGGGGCGCCGAACCTACGAGCAGTACTTC	CASTKGRRTYEQYF
14	TRBV5-4	NA	NA	TRBJ2-3	TGTGCCAGCAGTCGGACCGAGTACACAGATACGCAGTATTTT	CASSRTEYTDTQYF
14	TRBV27	few	NA	TRBJ2-7	TGTGCCAGCAGTTTATCGCTACTCTCCTACGAGCAGTACTTC	CASSLSLLSYEQYF
14	TRBV7-6	NA	NA	TRBJ2-2	TGTGCCGGGCGAGGGCGGCTTAACACCGGGGAGCTGTTTTTT	CAGRGRLNTGELFF
16	TRBV19	NA	NA	TRBJ1-2	TGTGCCAGTAGTATAGGTCCGGGACAAGAAGCCTATGGCTACACCTTC	CASSIGPGQEAYGYTF
15	TRBV6-4	few	TRBD2	TRBJ2-1	TGTGCCAGCCGGCTCACTAGCGGGGGTTTCAATGAGCAGTTCTTC	CASRLTSGGFNEQFF
13	TRBV29-1	once	NA	TRBJ2-2	TGCAGCGCCCGGGGACAGAACACCGGGGAGCTGTTTTTT	CSARGQNTGELFF
15	TRBV19	NA	NA	TRBJ2-5	TGTGCCAGTAGTGATACAACAGGGTACCAAGAGACCCAGTACTTC	CASSDTTGYQETQYF
13	TRBV5-1	once	NA	TRBJ2-2	TGCGCCAGCAGCTTAGCAGGGCCCGGGGAGCTGTTTTTT	CASSLAGPGELFF
12	TRBV5-6	NA	NA	TRBJ2-3	TGTGCCAGCAGCGAGGACCGAGATACGCAGTATTTT	CASSEDRDTQYF
14	TRBV18	once	TRBD1	TRBJ1-5	TGTGCCAGCTCACAAACCGACAGGGATCAGCCCCAGCATTTT	CASSQTDRDQPQHF
14	TRBV23-1	NA	TRBD1	TRBJ2-5	TGCGCCAGCAGTCCGGACAGGGGCCGAGAGACCCAGTACTTC	CASSPDRGRETQYF
15	TRBV11-1	NA	TRBD1	TRBJ2-7	TGTGCCAGCAGCTTCCAACAGGGGGCTCCCTACGAGCAGTACTTC	CASSFQQGAPYEQYF
13	TRBV6-5	NA	NA	TRBJ1-2	TGTGCCAGCAGTTATCAGGCCAGAAGGGGCTACACCTTC	CASSYQARRGYTF
16	TRBV5-4	NA	NA	TRBJ2-3	TGTGCCAGCAGCTTGGCCGTGACAGGTAGCACAGATACGCAGTATTTT	CASSLAVTGSTDTQYF
15	TRBV7-3	NA	NA	TRBJ1-2	TGTGCCAGCAGCTTGGCGCCGGGGCAGGGCTATGGCTACACCTTC	CASSLAPGQGYGYTF
15	TRBV7-8	NA	NA	TRBJ2-7	TGTGCCAGCAGCTTAGCGGGGGGCGATCAATACGAGCAGTACTTC	CASSLAGGDQYEQYF
14	TRBV5-1	NA	NA	TRBJ2-1	TGCGCCAGCAGCTTGACGACACCTCTCAATGAGCAGTTCTTC	CASSLTTPLNEQFF
17	TRBV15	NA	TRBD1	TRBJ2-3	TGTGCCACCAGCAGAAATCCCGGCGGGACAGGGATGGATACGCAGTATTTT	CATSRNPGGTGMDTQYF
13	TRBV7-6	NA	NA	TRBJ2-2	TGTGCCAGCAGCGTAAGACTGGTCGGGGAGCTGTTTTTT	CASSVRLVGELFF
16	TRBV5-1	once	NA	TRBJ1-4	TGCGCCAGCAGCTTGGTGGAGGGGGGAACTAATGAAAAACTGTTTTTT	CASSLVEGGTNEKLFF
14	TRBV10-1	NA	NA	TRBJ2-2	TGCGCCAAGGCTCCCGGGGAGAACACCGGGGAGCTGTTTTTT	CAKAPGENTGELFF
16	TRBV15	NA	NA	TRBJ1-5	TGTGCCACCAGCAGAGATCCACAGGGTGGTACTCAGCCCCAGCATTTT	CATSRDPQGGTQPQHF
17	TRBV10-2	NA	NA	TRBJ2-7	TGCGCCAGCACCCTCAGACAGGCTCCCCTCACGCCCTACGAGCAGTACTTC	CASTLRQAPLTPYEQYF
14	TRBV7-9	NA	NA	TRBJ2-7	TGTGCCAGCAGCCCTATCACAGGACCCTACGAGCAGTACTTC	CASSPITGPYEQYF
16	TRBV18	NA	NA	TRBJ2-2	TGTGCCAGCTCACCTTCGACAGTTTCGAACACCGGGGAGCTGTTTTTT	CASSPSTVSNTGELFF
15	TRBV5-5	NA	NA	TRBJ2-2	TGTGCCAGCAGCCTTTGGGTCCGGAACACCGGGGAGCTGTTTTTT	CASSLWVRNTGELFF